Below are 2 T cell receptor beta chains sequenced from a single sample in a study of a mutant IDH1 vaccine in newly diagnosed glioma. These receptors' antigens are unknown. Method: immunoSEQ multiplex PCR; TCRdb's copy keeps in-frame clones and lacks some. The sample records tens of thousands of clones, roughly 80% being singletons. The time point denotes: week 5, during vaccination. Doses comprised 300 ug of mutant IDH1 20-mer peptide each, plus topical imiquimod. The sample in question was PBMCs, obtained from a glioma patient whose treatment included an IDH1 peptide vaccine. The receptors here all came from a young woman with glioma. Some clones in this sample may be carry-over from other donors' samples.

This clone has just a few counts. The chain is built from TRBV7-9 and TRBJ1-5; D gene uncertain. CDR3 length: 12 amino acids. V was pared by 2 bases and J by 1 base, with 0 bases between. Germline assignment: CDR1 SEHNR and CDR2 FQNEAQ (reference sequence). The CDR3 region has the DNA TGTGCCAGCAGCTTAAGCAATCAGCCCCAGCATTTT. It codes for CASSLSNQPQHF.

The V gene is TRBV29-1, the J gene TRBJ2-3; D tentatively reads TRBD1 or TRBD2 (5 bases each). Germline CDR1 reads SQVTM; CDR2 reads ANQGSEA. CDR3 length equals 14 residues. Trimming cost V 3 bases and J 2 bases, with 12 bases left between them. The CDR3 DNA reads TGCAGCGTTGAGGGGGTGGGAAACACAGATACGCAGTATTTT. Its translation is CSVEGVGNTDTQYF.